One sample yielded the 24 T cell receptor beta chains listed below, sequenced in a study of T-cell reconstitution after alpha-beta-depleted transplantation in children. A TCRbeta library incorporating unique molecular identifiers was prepared. TCRdb passed the PCR reads through MiXCR, listing each CDR3 protein once. The table lists about 230,000 distinct CDR3 sequences, 12% of them singletons, with 2% to 3% in the top ten. Source: PBMCs from the stem cell graft donor, taken from the stem cell graft. These receptors were obtained from a human donor who donated a stem cell graft to a child with acute lymphoblastic leukemia.

This clonotype has ten or more counts. The J gene is TRBJ1-5, the V gene TRBV28, with TRBD1 matching 7 bases. The length of the CDR3 is 18 residues. Trimming removed 5 bases from V and 0 bases from J; junction bases left unmatched: 13. Germline-derived CDR1 and CDR2 are MDHEN and SYDVKM. The CDR3 DNA reads TGTGCCAGCAGTCCATCAGGGGGGGATTTATATAGCAATCAGCCCCAGCATTTT. It codes for CASSPSGGDLYSNQPQHF.

This clonotype was recorded a few times. This chain joins TRBV20-1 and TRBJ2-1; no definite D call. Deletions cut 5 bases from V and 3 bases from J, with 11 bases between. The germline CDR1 and CDR2 sequences are DFQATT and SNEGSKA (reference sequence). This CDR3 has 13 residues. The CDR3 is CSAYGRIYNEQFF. The CDR3, as DNA: TGCAGTGCTTACGGACGGATCTACAATGAGCAGTTCTTC.

This clonotype was seen ten or more times. This chain uses TRBV5-1 with TRBJ2-7, with D perhaps TRBD2 (6 bases). The V end was cut by 0 bases, the J end by 3 bases, with 13 bases between. In germline, CDR1 is SGHRS, CDR2 YFSETQ. This CDR3 comprises 15 residues. DNA of the CDR3: TGCGCCAGCAGCTTGGATCCCGGGAGCGGCTACGAGCAGTACTTC. This translates into CASSLDPGSGYEQYF.

The chain has TRBV3-1 and TRBJ1-2, with 8 bases fitting TRBD1. V lost 5 bases, J lost 3 bases, and 20 bases stayed unmatched. Per the germline V gene, CDR1 is LGHDT and CDR2 is YNNKEL (reference sequence). This CDR3 spans 19 amino acids. The CDR3 DNA follows: TGTGCCAGCAGCGCCCAGTCCGGCAGGGGGCGCACGGAGGACTATGGCTACACCTTC. Residues: CASSAQSGRGRTEDYGYTF.

Ten or more counts support this clonotype. The chain uses TRBV28 and TRBJ2-7; D might be TRBD2 (5 bases). Germline V gene sequence: CDR1 MDHEN, CDR2 SYDVKM. This CDR3 contains 14 residues. V dropped 5 bases and J dropped 3 bases, with 14 bases sitting between them. CDR3 nucleotide sequence: TGTGCCAGCAGTGCGGGCCAATCAGGCTACGAGCAGTACTTC. This sequence encodes CASSAGQSGYEQYF.

This clonotype occurred many times. This chain links TRBV11-2 with TRBJ2-7; TRBD1 matches 7 bases. Germline CDR1 is SGHAT and CDR2 is FQNNGV. With V trimmed by 5 bases and J by 3 bases, 10 bases remained unmatched. There are 15 residues in the CDR3. The CDR3 region is CASSPRTGLNYEQYF. The CDR3 region has the DNA TGTGCCAGCAGCCCCCGGACAGGACTCAACTACGAGCAGTACTTC.

There are many counts of this clonotype. The CDR3 here is CASSSTGLAVNTGELFF. The CDR3 bases are TGTGCCAGCAGCTCTACTGGGCTAGCGGTAAACACCGGGGAGCTGTTTTTT. The rearrangement uses TRBV11-2 and TRBJ2-2; 7 nucleotides agree with TRBD2. Per germline, CDR1 SGHAT and CDR2 FQNNGV. Trimming took 4 bases from V and 2 from J; bases not matched to a gene: 10. CDR3 length equals 17 residues.

This clonotype was recorded at least ten times. The rearrangement joins TRBV28 to TRBJ1-2, with a tentative D call TRBD1 (6 bases). The germline CDR1 and CDR2 sequences are MDHEN and SYDVKM. This CDR3 is built from 15 residues. V shed 6 bases and J shed 8 bases, with 22 bases lying between them. DNA of the CDR3: TGTGCCAGCAGGGATCAGAGCAACACAGGGCGCGGCTACACCTTC. Translated: CASRDQSNTGRGYTF.

This sequence joins TRBV11-2 and TRBJ2-7; 7 nucleotides line up with TRBD1. CDR3 length: 15 amino acids. CDR1 is SGHAT, CDR2 FQNNGV, per germline. The V gene end was trimmed by 1 base and the J gene end by 7 bases; junction bases not matched to a gene: 10. The CDR3 region has the DNA TGTGCCAGCAGCTTAGGGACAGGTACTACGAGGGAGCAGTACTTC. Amino acid sequence: CASSLGTGTTREQYF.

This clonotype appeared many times. The V and J genes are TRBV20-1 and TRBJ2-5; D is uncertain. V was trimmed by 0 bases and J by 1 base, leaving 6 bases between them. CDR3 length: 13 residues. Germline CDR1 DFQATT, CDR2 SNEGSKA (reference sequence). CDR3 bases: TGCAGTGCTAGAGAAAACTTCCAAGAGACCCAGTACTTC. This sequence encodes CSARENFQETQYF.

There are many counts of this clonotype. The chain links TRBV6-1 to TRBJ2-5; D is undetermined. CDR1 is MNHNS and CDR2 is SASEGT in the germline V gene. V lost 2 bases and J 9 bases, leaving 10 bases between the germline ends. CDR3 length: 12 residues. In DNA, the CDR3 is TGTGCCAGCAGTGAATCCGACATATCCCAGTACTTC. It yields the protein CASSESDISQYF.

This clonotype was counted ten times or more. The V and J genes are TRBV4-2 and TRBJ2-7; D perhaps matches TRBD1 (6 bases). This CDR3 is built from 15 residues. Trimming removed 3 bases at V and 0 bases at J, with 12 bases between. Germline V CDR1 and CDR2: LGHNA, YNFKEQ. CDR3: CASSQAGQLSYEQYF. The CDR3 nucleotides are TGTGCCAGCAGCCAGGCCGGACAGCTCTCCTACGAGCAGTACTTC.

This clonotype has ten or more counts. This rearrangement joins TRBV7-2 to TRBJ1-5, with TRBD1 matching over 7 bases. Germline values: CDR1 SGHTA, CDR2 FQGNSA. The length of the CDR3 is 15 residues. J lost 3 bases, V lost 5 bases, and 7 bases had no gene match. In DNA form, the CDR3 reads TGTGCCAGCAGCGCGCGACAGGGTCCCAATCAGCCCCAGCATTTT. Amino acids: CASSARQGPNQPQHF.

The table lists this clonotype with many counts. V and J are TRBV5-6 and TRBJ1-1; TRBD1 aligns across 8 bases. Trimming cost V 1 base and J 10 bases; bases outside gene matches: 12. CDR1 and CDR2 from the germline V gene are SGHDT and YYEEEE. The CDR3 has 15 residues. CDR3 coding DNA: TGTGCCAGCAGCTTGTACAGGGGGGCGCGAATGGGAGCTTTCTTT. It yields the protein CASSLYRGARMGAFF.

This clonotype appeared many times. CDR3 loop: CSAREFGAGGEQFF. In nucleotides, the CDR3 is TGCAGTGCTAGAGAATTCGGGGCTGGGGGTGAGCAGTTCTTC. The gene calls are TRBV20-1 and TRBJ2-1; D is possibly TRBD1 or TRBD2 (5 bases each). The CDR3 is 14 residues long. V was pared by 0 bases and J by 9 bases, with 15 bases between. Germline loops: CDR1 DFQATT, CDR2 SNEGSKA (reference sequence).

About this clonotype: An end of the junction differs from the germline gene, which may be a read error. This chain connects TRBV10-3 to TRBJ1-5, with 8 bases fitting TRBD1. Germline values: CDR1 ENHRY, CDR2 SYGVKD. The CDR3 consists of 13 residues. DNA of the CDR3: TGTGCCATCAGTCGGCAGGGGGCTCAGCCCCAGCATTTC. This gives the protein CAISRQGAQPQHF.

This clonotype occurred many times. This sequence joins TRBV5-5 and TRBJ1-4; tentatively, D is TRBD1 (6 bases). The CDR3 runs to 14 residues. CDR1 is SGHKS and CDR2 is YYEKEE in the germline V gene (reference sequence). V was shortened by 4 bases and J by 2 bases, with 9 bases between the two germline ends. The CDR3 is CASSSRGTNEKLFF. CDR3 DNA: TGTGCCAGCAGCAGCAGGGGCACTAATGAAAAACTGTTTTTT.

This clonotype was counted many times. The rearrangement links TRBV27 to TRBJ1-6; D unresolved. The length of the CDR3 is 13 residues. Germline V gene sequence: CDR1 MNHEY, CDR2 SMNVEV (reference sequence). The germline V and J ends were trimmed by 7 bases and 4 bases, with 8 bases remaining between them. The CDR3 here is CASTREYNSPLHF. The DNA for the CDR3 is TGTGCCAGCACGCGGGAGTATAATTCACCCCTCCACTTT.

This clonotype was seen at least ten times. The chain combines TRBV5-1 with TRBJ2-5; D remains ambiguous. The CDR3 contains 16 residues. V lost 5 bases, J lost 4 bases, and 21 bases lay in between. From germline, CDR1 is SGHRS and CDR2 YFSETQ. The CDR3 DNA sequence: TGCGCCAGCAGAGCCTTGTCCGAAACTTTTGCAGAGACCCAGTACTTC. Its protein product is CASRALSETFAETQYF.

This clonotype was observed many times. The chain joins TRBV28 to TRBJ1-4; 7 bases line up with TRBD1. The CDR3 has 15 residues. J gave up 6 bases and V 2 bases, and 6 bases lay outside the gene matches. Germline values: CDR1 MDHEN, CDR2 SYDVKM. The CDR3 reads CASSLGSGTDEKLFF. CDR3 nucleotides: TGTGCCAGCAGTTTAGGGTCCGGGACAGATGAAAAACTGTTTTTT.

V usage is TRBV5-1 and J usage is TRBJ2-3; D call uncertain. Germline V gives CDR1 SGHRS, CDR2 YFSETQ. Trimming stripped 5 bases from V and 4 bases from J, with 11 bases between. The CDR3 consists of 13 residues. CDR3 sequence: CASSPTRADTQYF. The CDR3 nucleotides read TGCGCCAGCAGTCCGACTCGAGCAGATACGCAGTATTTT.

This clonotype occurred many times. The rearrangement uses TRBV20-1 and TRBJ2-1; TRBD1 agrees at 8 bases. This CDR3 is 15 amino acids long. Germline V lookup: CDR1 DFQATT, CDR2 SNEGSKA (reference sequence). Trimming at V came to 2 bases and at J to 10 bases, leaving 13 bases not matched to a gene. CDR3 in DNA: TGCAGTGCTAGAAGCGGACAGGGTGATGTCAAAGAGCAGTTCTTC. Translating it yields CSARSGQGDVKEQFF.

Many counts were recorded for this clonotype. This sequence joins TRBV20-1 and TRBJ2-2; 13 positions match TRBD2. V lost 0 bases to trimming and J lost 2 bases; unmatched junction nucleotides: 6. The CDR3 loop spans 18 amino acids. CDR1 and CDR2 from the germline V gene are DFQATT and SNEGSKA (reference sequence). CDR3 DNA: TGCAGTGCTAGAGATCTGCGACTAGCGGGAGGTAACACCGGGGAGCTGTTTTTT. Translating it yields CSARDLRLAGGNTGELFF.

The chain employs TRBV28 and TRBJ1-1; no definite D call. The V end was cut by 3 bases, the J end by 9 bases, with 17 bases between. Germline loops: CDR1 MDHEN, CDR2 SYDVKM. The CDR3 covers 14 residues. As DNA, the CDR3 is TGTGCCAGCAGTTTCTCAGACTCTCGGCGAAAAGCTTTCTTT. It translates to CASSFSDSRRKAFF.